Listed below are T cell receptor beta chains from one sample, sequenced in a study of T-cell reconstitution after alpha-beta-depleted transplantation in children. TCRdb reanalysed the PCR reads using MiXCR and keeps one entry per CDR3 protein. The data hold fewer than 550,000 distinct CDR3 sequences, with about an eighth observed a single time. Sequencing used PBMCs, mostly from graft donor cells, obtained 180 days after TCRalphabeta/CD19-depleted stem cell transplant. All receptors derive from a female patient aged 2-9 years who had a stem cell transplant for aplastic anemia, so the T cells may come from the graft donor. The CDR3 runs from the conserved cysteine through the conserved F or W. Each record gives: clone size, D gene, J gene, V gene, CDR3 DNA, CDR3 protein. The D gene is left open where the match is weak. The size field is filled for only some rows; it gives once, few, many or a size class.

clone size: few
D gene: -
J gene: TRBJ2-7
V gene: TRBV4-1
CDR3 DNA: TGCGCCAGCAGCCAAGAGATGCCACCCTTTTACGAGCAGTACTTC
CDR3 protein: CASSQEMPPFYEQYF

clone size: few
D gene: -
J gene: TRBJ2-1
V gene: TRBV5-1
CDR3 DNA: TGCGCCAGCAGCTTGAGGCGCTTGGAGGGGGCGGACAATGAGCAGTTCTTC
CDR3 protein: CASSLRRLEGADNEQFF

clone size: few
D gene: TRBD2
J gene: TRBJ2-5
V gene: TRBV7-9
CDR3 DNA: TGTGCCAGCAGCCCGCGGACTAGCGGGAGATTGGGAGAGACCCAGTACTTC
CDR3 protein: CASSPRTSGRLGETQYF

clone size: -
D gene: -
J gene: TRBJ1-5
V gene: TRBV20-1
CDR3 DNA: TGCAGTGCTAACCTAAAGGGACGGAATCAGCCCCAGCATTTT
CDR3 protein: CSANLKGRNQPQHF

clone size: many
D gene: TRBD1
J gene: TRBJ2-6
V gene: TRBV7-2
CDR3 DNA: TGTGCCAGCAGCTTCGACAGGGGGAATGTCCTGACTTTC
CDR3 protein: CASSFDRGNVLTF

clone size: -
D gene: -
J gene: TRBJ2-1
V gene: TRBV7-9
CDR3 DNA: TGTGCCAGCAGCTTAGGGGGACAAAAGTCGAATGAGCAGTTCTTC
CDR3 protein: CASSLGGQKSNEQFF

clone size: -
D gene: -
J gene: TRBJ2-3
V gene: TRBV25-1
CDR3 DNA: TGTGCCAGCAGTGATAGGGCAGGGCTTACAGATACGCAGTATTTT
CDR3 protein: CASSDRAGLTDTQYF

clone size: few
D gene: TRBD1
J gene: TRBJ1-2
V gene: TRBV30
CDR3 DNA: TGTGCCTGGAGGGTAATGACAGGGGAGAGCTATGGCTACACCTTC
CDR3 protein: CAWRVMTGESYGYTF

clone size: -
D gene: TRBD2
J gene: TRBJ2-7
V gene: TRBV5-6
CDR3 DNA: TGTGCCAGCAGCTTGGGGACTAGCAGTTACGAGCAGTACTTC
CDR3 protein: CASSLGTSSYEQYF

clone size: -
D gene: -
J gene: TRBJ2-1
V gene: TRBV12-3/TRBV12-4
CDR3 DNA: TGTGCCAGCAGGGCTAGCGAACAAAACAATGAGCAGTTCTTC
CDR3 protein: CASRASEQNNEQFF